This TCR beta chain comes out of a study of T cell repertoires in cytomegalovirus infection. This clonotype was recorded a few times. What it recognizes is unknown. MiXCR, applied by TCRdb to the reads, yields one record per CDR3 protein. The sample has 640,000 or so distinct CDR3 sequences; roughly 36% are singletons. Trimming cost V 5 bases and J 5 bases; bases outside gene matches: 8. From germline, CDR1 is SGHTA and CDR2 FQGNSA. The CDR3 spans 14 residues. J is TRBJ2-7 and V is TRBV7-2; 8 nucleotides align to TRBD1. The source was cultured PBMCs, collected from culture after CMV antigen stimulation. The clonotype originates from a human donor in good health (CMV status not recorded). Some clones in this sample may be carry-over from other donors' samples. CDR3 protein: CASSIQGARDEQYF. The CDR3 region has the DNA TGTGCCAGCAGCATTCAGGGGGCACGGGACGAGCAGTACTTC.